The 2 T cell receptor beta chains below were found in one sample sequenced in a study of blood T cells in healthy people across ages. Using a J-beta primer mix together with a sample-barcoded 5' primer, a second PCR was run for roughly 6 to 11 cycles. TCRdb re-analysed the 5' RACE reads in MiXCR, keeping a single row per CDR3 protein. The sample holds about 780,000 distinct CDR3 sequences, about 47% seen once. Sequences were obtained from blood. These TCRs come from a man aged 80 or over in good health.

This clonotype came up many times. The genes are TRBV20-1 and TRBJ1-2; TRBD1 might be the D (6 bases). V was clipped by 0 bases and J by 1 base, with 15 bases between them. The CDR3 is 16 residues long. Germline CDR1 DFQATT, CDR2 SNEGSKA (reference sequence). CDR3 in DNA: TGCAGTGCTAGAGATCCCCGGACAGCTTATAACTATGGCTACACCTTC. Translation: CSARDPRTAYNYGYTF.

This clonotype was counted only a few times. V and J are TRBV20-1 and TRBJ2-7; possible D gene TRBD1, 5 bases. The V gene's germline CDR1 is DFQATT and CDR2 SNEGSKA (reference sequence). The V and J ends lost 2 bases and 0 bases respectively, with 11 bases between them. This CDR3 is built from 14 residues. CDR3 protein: CSARPPGRSYEQYF. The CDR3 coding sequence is TGCAGTGCTAGACCTCCAGGGCGCTCCTACGAGCAGTACTTC.